Listed here are 15 T cell receptor beta chains from one sample, sequenced in a study of shared clonotypes between healthy human individuals. The protocol was immunoSEQ multiplex PCR, while the TCRdb copy is restricted to in-frame clones and leaves out a portion. The sample consists of just over 2,000,000 clones, roughly 95% of them appearing once. The sample comprised naive CD4+ T cells sorted from blood. Documented subset: CD45RA+ positively selected. These receptors all stem from a young man in good health.

In the case of this clone: A read error may account for a junction end that differs from germline. V is TRBV6-5 and J is TRBJ1-2; D perhaps matches TRBD1 (6 bases). Per germline, CDR1 MNHEY and CDR2 SVGAGI. CDR3 length: 12 residues. CDR3 amino acids: CASSSLQGGEIF. The CDR3 DNA sequence: TGTGCCAGCAGTTCCCTACAGGGTGGGGAGATCTTC.

The CDR3 DNA reads as TGTGCCACCAGCAGAGATCCCTACATGGGTGAGCAGTTCTTC. Its protein is CATSRDPYMGEQFF. The V call is TRBV15, the J call TRBJ2-1; D is undetermined. The CDR3 extends over 14 amino acids. Per germline, CDR1 LNHNV and CDR2 YYDKDF (reference sequence). V shed 0 bases and J shed 9 bases, with 12 bases lying between them.

This clone has just one count. The genes are TRBV6-1 and TRBJ2-1; the D call may be TRBD1 or TRBD2 (5 bases each). With 8 bases removed from V and 3 bases from J, the gap between germline ends came to 17 bases. Germline V CDR1 and CDR2: MNHNS, SASEGT. This CDR3 contains 15 residues. Here the CDR3 DNA reads TGTGCCAGCCGATCGTTCGGGACGGACTACAATGAGCAGTTCTTC. Translation: CASRSFGTDYNEQFF.

The chain is built from TRBV28 and TRBJ1-1, with D tentatively TRBD1 (5 bases). V lost 2 bases to trimming and J lost 1 base, with 11 bases between them. The CDR3 length is 15 residues. From germline, CDR1 is MDHEN and CDR2 SYDVKM. CDR3 sequence reads: CASSLMGLANTEAFF. The CDR3 nucleotides read TGTGCCAGCAGTTTAATGGGGCTGGCGAACACTGAAGCTTTCTTT.

This clone was seen a single time. This chain uses TRBV18 with TRBJ2-3; 7 positions agree with TRBD1. The CDR3 is made up of 17 amino acids. Trimming cost V 1 base and J 0 bases; bases outside gene matches: 7. CDR1 is KGHSH, CDR2 LQKENI, per germline. The CDR3 protein is CASSPRNNRGSTDTQYF. DNA for the CDR3: TGTGCCAGCTCACCACGCAATAACAGGGGAAGCACAGATACGCAGTATTTT.

V gene TRBV4-3 combines with J gene TRBJ2-1; D may be TRBD1 or TRBD2 (7 bases each). Germline V gene data show CDR1 as LGHNA and CDR2 as YSLEER. With 2 bases removed from V and 9 bases from J, the gap between germline ends came to 20 bases. The CDR3 covers 16 residues. CDR3 sequence: CASSQRGATGFGEQFF. The DNA for the CDR3 is TGCGCCAGCAGCCAACGGGGGGCGACAGGGTTTGGTGAGCAGTTCTTC.

V is TRBV5-1 and J is TRBJ2-5; tentative D call: TRBD2 (5 bases). CDR1 SGHRS and CDR2 YFSETQ come from the germline V gene. Trimming shortened V by 0 bases and J by 3 bases, and 15 bases separated the two germline ends. The CDR3 is made up of 16 amino acids. CDR3 residues: CASSLGADPGKETQYF. In DNA, the CDR3 is TGCGCCAGCAGCTTGGGGGCAGACCCGGGAAAAGAGACCCAGTACTTC.

The chain recombines TRBV9 with TRBJ2-3; no reliable D call. The CDR3 totals 14 residues. V lost 6 bases and J 0 bases, leaving 11 bases between the germline ends. The germline V gene has CDR1 SGDLS and CDR2 YYNGEE. The CDR3 loop reads CASNERTSTDTQYF. Here the CDR3 DNA reads TGTGCCAGCAACGAAAGAACTAGCACAGATACGCAGTATTTT.

CDR3 bases: TGCGCCAGCAGCTTGGGGGACAGGGGTTACCAAGAGACCCAGTACTTC. Protein product: CASSLGDRGYQETQYF. The chain employs TRBV5-1 and TRBJ2-5, with 10 bases fitting TRBD1. Germline values: CDR1 SGHRS, CDR2 YFSETQ. Trimming took 0 bases from V and 0 from J; bases not matched to a gene: 2. This CDR3 has 16 amino acids.

The chain joins TRBV7-6 to TRBJ2-1, with D uncertain. This CDR3 is 14 amino acids long. V was trimmed by 5 bases and J by 7 bases, leaving 15 bases between them. Germline-derived CDR1 and CDR2 are SGHVS and FNYEAQ. The CDR3 region is CASSPSQRGNEQFF. The CDR3 DNA reads as TGTGCCAGCAGCCCCAGTCAGCGAGGTAATGAGCAGTTCTTC.

CDR3: CASSFLGRGQGNYGYTF. In DNA, the CDR3 is TGTGCCAGCAGCTTCTTAGGTCGTGGGCAGGGAAACTATGGCTACACCTTC. The chain couples TRBV7-9 to TRBJ1-2; maybe TRBD1 (5 bases). V was trimmed by 3 bases and J by 2 bases, leaving 19 bases between them. Germline assignment: CDR1 SEHNR and CDR2 FQNEAQ (reference sequence). CDR3 size: 17 residues. Using reference TRBV7-9 and TRBJ1-2 for the parts outside the CDR3, the full variable domain is DTGVSQNPRHKITKRGQNVTFRCDPISEHNRLYWYRQTLGQGPEFLTYFQNEAQLEKSRLLSDRFSAERPKGSFSTLEIQRTEQGDSAMYLCASSFLGRGQGNYGYTFGSGTRLTVV.

As for this clone: Other nucleotide sequences from this sample produce the same CDR3. DNA for the CDR3: TGTGCCAGCAGTCTCGGGACAGCCTCTGGAAACACCATATATTTT. Its protein is CASSLGTASGNTIYF. The rearrangement joins TRBV28 to TRBJ1-3; TRBD1 matches at 7 bases. J lost 0 bases, V lost 5 bases, and 4 bases had no gene match. The CDR3 spans 15 residues. CDR1 and CDR2 from the germline V gene are MDHEN and SYDVKM.

CDR3 nucleotide sequence: TGTGCCAGCAGATCGGGACAGGGCCCTGGAAACACCATATATTTT. It translates to CASRSGQGPGNTIYF. The chain combines TRBV28 with TRBJ1-3; TRBD1 agrees at 9 bases. The CDR3 runs 15 residues. The junction had 5 bases not matched to a gene; V was cut back by 6 bases and J by 2 bases. Germline CDR1 MDHEN, CDR2 SYDVKM. The full variable domain, completed using reference TRBV28 and TRBJ1-3, is DVKVTQSSRYLVKRTGEKVFLECVQDMDHENMFWYRQDPGLGLRLIYFSYDVKMKEKGDIPEGYSVSREKKERFSLILESASTNQTSMYLCASRSGQGPGNTIYFGEGSWLTVV.

V and J are TRBV6-1 and TRBJ2-7; a possible D gene is TRBD2 (5 bases). This CDR3 has 14 amino acids. V was trimmed by 5 bases and J by 3 bases, leaving 14 bases between them. Germline V gene data show CDR1 as MNHNS and CDR2 as SASEGT. CDR3 DNA sequence: TGTGCCAGCAGTCCCACCTGGACTCGCTACGAGCAGTACTTC. Translating gives CASSPTWTRYEQYF.

Note on this clone: One end of the junction fails to match germline, which may point to a read error. The CDR3 DNA follows: TGTGCCAGCAACGTACAGGGGTTCGGAGAAGCTTTCTTT. Protein: CASNVQGFGEAFF. V usage is TRBV9 and J usage is TRBJ1-1, with 7 bases identical to TRBD1. The CDR3 runs 13 residues. In germline, CDR1 is SGDLS, CDR2 YYNGEE. Filled out from reference TRBV9 and TRBJ1-1, the complete variable domain reads DSGVTQTPKHLITATGQRVTLRCSPRSGDLSVYWYQQSLDQGLQFLIQYYNGEERAKGNILERFSAQQFPDLHSELNLSSLELGDSALYFCASNVQGFGEAFFGQGTRLTVV.